This TCR beta chain was profiled in a study of shared clonotypes between healthy human individuals. Terminally differentiated effector memory CD45RA+ cells were excluded by CCR7 positive selection of CD45RO-negative cells. The V gene's germline CDR1 is MDHEN and CDR2 SYDVKM. V gave up 3 bases and J gave up 2 bases; unmatched junction bases: 16. The CDR3 loop spans 20 amino acids. Data came from immunoSEQ multiplex PCR; TCRdb stores just in-frame clones and leaves some out. The data show around 600,000 clones, approximately 96% seen once. This TCR derives from a woman in her 30s in good health. V is TRBV28 and J is TRBJ2-6, with 7 bases matching TRBD1. Sequenced material: naive CD8+ T cells sorted from blood. This chain's CDR3 is CASSFFPPGQNLAGANVLTF. CDR3 DNA sequence: TGTGCCAGCAGTTTTTTCCCTCCGGGACAGAACTTGGCTGGGGCCAACGTCCTGACTTTC.